This T cell receptor beta chain was found in a study of T-cell memory formation after mild COVID-19 (dated by TCRdb to the early 2020s). Concerning the study at large: TCR sequence clusters from the two donors were largely donor specific. In a couple of donors, T-cell clones that expanded and contracted after mild COVID-19 were tracked by sequencing TCRalpha and TCRbeta repertoires over time. Two young, previously healthy adult volunteers made up the cohort, one male and one female.

Sequencer: Illumina NovaSeq 6000. TCRalpha and TCRbeta cDNA libraries were built by 5'RACE with constant-segment primers, adding sample barcodes and unique molecular identifiers. Trizol reagent was used to extract RNA from every sample. Amplification of the libraries took two PCR steps, and the second step added a second sample barcode plus Illumina TruSeq adapters. Sequencing of the libraries was done on an Illumina NovaSeq, producing 2 x 150 bp paired-end reads. As for the original processing: The reads were demultiplexed and collapsed into UMI-guided consensus sequences using migec v1.2.7. Using mixcr v2.1.11, UMI consensuses were aligned to TRA and TRB V and J templates and then assembled into clonotypes. Expanded or contracted clonotypes were those called significant by both edgeR and NoisET, with noise models trained on biological replicates. For edgeR calls, the cutoffs were a false discovery rate-adjusted p below 0.01 and a log2 fold-change threshold of 1. PCA with hierarchical clustering of max-normalized trajectories of the 1000 most abundant clonotypes was used as exploratory dynamics analysis. The CD4 or CD8 phenotype of responding clones was assigned using the separately sequenced CD4+ and CD8+ repertoires. TCRdb trimmed the raw reads at Q25, called clones with MiXCR and kept productive beta chains. Every CDR3 protein is listed once, alongside the most common genes and DNA of its rows. TCRdb's processing, not the authors', yielded these V and J calls. The sample table shows about 310,000 distinct CDR3 sequences, and roughly 21% are seen once. Of the sample, 20% to 25% falls within the top ten clones.

PBMCs were isolated by Ficoll-Paque density gradient centrifugation. On this clonotype itself: Its antigen specificity is not known. Base-call qualities are not available, and no considerably larger clone is one nucleotide away.

The germline V gene sets CDR1 to SGHAT and CDR2 to FQNNGV. Trimming at the junction amounts to 5 bases on V and 14 bases on J, and the germline ends lie 16 bases apart. Reading from cysteine to phenylalanine, the CDR3 counts 13 amino acids. Only CDR3 DNA is held: 39 bases, read in frame from base 1. General conclusions and limits of the study: Some responding clones were detected in pre-infection memory, suggesting pre-existing cross-reactive memory T cells joined the SARS-CoV-2 response. The study covered only a couple of mild cases, and larger cohorts including severe cases with pre-infection samples were considered necessary. Contracting CD4+ clones appeared mostly in the CM and EM memory subsets, whereas CD8+ clones were enriched in EMRA. Clones contracting from day 15 to 85 had balanced CD4/CD8 phenotypes, while a second wave expanding from day 15 to 37 was biased towards CD4+. The second-wave clones that peaked on day 37 were not confirmed to be SARS-CoV-2 specific.

The source is a man younger than 35 who had mild COVID-19 (a few samples of this study predate the infection). The sample titles of this study are shuffled in the database, so cell type and time point are left out; the donor was told from shared clones. The chain is made from TRBV11-2 and TRBJ1-6, with no reliable assignment of the D segment. The sequenced sample consisted of PBMCs or a T cell subset sorted from them (not recorded which). This receptor carries the CDR3 CASSHSYVGTLHF. The DNA sequence is TGTGCCAGCAGCCACAGTTACGTGGGGACCCTCCACTTT.